Shown below are 23 T cell receptor beta chains from a single sample sequenced in a study of OX40 agonist ivuxolimab in advanced cancers. Repertoires were generated with immunoSEQ multiplex PCR, while TCRdb's copy carries only in-frame clones and drops some. In the table there are some 60,000 clones, less than 95% of which are singletons. Sequences were derived from CD4+ or CD8+ T cells sorted from blood, sampled in a trial of the OX40 agonist ivuxolimab. All receptors derive from an adult with an advanced solid tumor such as melanoma, head and neck, liver or kidney cancer.

The chain has TRBV4-3 and TRBJ1-4; 9 positions agree with TRBD1. V shed 3 bases, J shed 8 bases, and the junction held 19 bases outside the gene matches. This CDR3 has 19 amino acids. The germline V gene has CDR1 LGHNA and CDR2 YSLEER. DNA for the CDR3: TGCGCCAGCAGCCAGGGGGGGCCCGGGACAGGGATCAGTAACGAAAAACTGTTTTTT. Translating it yields CASSQGGPGTGISNEKLFF.

V is TRBV30 and J is TRBJ1-5; 8 bases agree with TRBD1. This CDR3 is 14 amino acids long. Germline lookup yields CDR1 GTSNPN and CDR2 SVGIG (reference sequence). Trimming at V came to 2 bases and at J to 4 bases, leaving 4 bases not matched to a gene. The CDR3 loop reads CAWSPTGGNQPQHF. The CDR3 DNA follows: TGTGCCTGGAGTCCTACAGGGGGGAATCAGCCCCAGCATTTT.

This chain uses TRBV12-5 with TRBJ2-2; TRBD1 aligns across 8 bases. Germline assignment: CDR1 LGHNT and CDR2 FRNRAP. The CDR3 length is 16 residues. The ends lost 0 bases at V and 5 bases at J; junction bases unmatched: 5. CDR3 residues: CASGLVRTGQTGELFF. CDR3 in DNA: TGTGCTAGTGGTTTGGTACGGACAGGGCAAACCGGGGAGCTGTTTTTT.

There are a few counts of this clone. The V and J genes are TRBV5-1 and TRBJ2-7; TRBD1 matches at 9 bases. Germline CDR1 reads SGHRS; CDR2 reads YFSETQ. The CDR3 runs to 15 residues. Trimming removed 4 bases from V and 0 bases from J; junction bases left unmatched: 5. DNA for the CDR3: TGCGCCAGCAGCCTTGGACAGGGGACCTCCTACGAGCAGTACTTC. Amino acid sequence: CASSLGQGTSYEQYF.

The CDR3 region has the DNA TGTGCCAGCAGCCGAGGACCCCGGGAGAGTGAAGCTTTCTTT. Its translation: CASSRGPRESEAFF. This sequence joins TRBV6-5 and TRBJ1-1; D unclear. The CDR3 spans 14 residues. Germline V CDR1 and CDR2: MNHEY, SVGAGI. V was shortened by 6 bases and J by 7 bases, with 18 bases between the two germline ends.

The CDR3 sequence: CASSLSSGLSYEQYF. The CDR3 nucleotides read TGCGCCAGCAGCTTGAGTAGCGGGCTTTCGTACGAGCAGTACTTC. This sequence joins TRBV5-1 and TRBJ2-7; 7 positions agree with TRBD2. The length of the CDR3 is 15 residues. J gave up 4 bases and V 1 base, and 8 bases lay outside the gene matches. CDR1 is SGHRS, CDR2 YFSETQ, per germline. The complete variable domain, with remaining parts taken from reference TRBV5-1 and TRBJ2-7, reads KAGVTQTPRYLIKTRGQQVTLSCSPISGHRSVSWYQQTPGQGLQFLFEYFSETQRNKGNFPGRFSGRQFSNSRSEMNVSTLELGDSALYLCASSLSSGLSYEQYFGPGTRLTVT.

The chain combines TRBV7-9 with TRBJ2-1; D is undetermined. The germline gives CDR1 SEHNR, CDR2 FQNEAQ (reference sequence). The CDR3 is 11 residues long. V lost 4 bases to trimming and J lost 13 bases, with 11 bases between them. The CDR3 spells CASSSPDQQFF. The CDR3 DNA follows: TGTGCCAGCAGCTCCCCGGACCAACAGTTCTTC. The full variable domain, its missing parts supplied by reference TRBV7-9 and TRBJ2-1, is DTGVSQNPRHKITKRGQNVTFRCDPISEHNRLYWYRQTLGQGPEFLTYFQNEAQLEKSRLLSDRFSAERPKGSFSTLEIQRTEQGDSAMYLCASSSPDQQFFGPGTRLTVL.

This rearrangement joins TRBV27 to TRBJ2-7, with D maybe TRBD2 (5 bases). From germline, CDR1 is MNHEY and CDR2 SMNVEV (reference sequence). With 3 bases removed from V and 3 bases from J, the gap between germline ends came to 12 bases. This CDR3 has 14 residues. Here the CDR3 reads CASSLGVRGYEQYF. The CDR3 DNA is TGTGCCAGCAGTTTGGGAGTACGGGGCTACGAGCAGTACTTC.

The chain carries TRBV4-1 and TRBJ2-7; 10 nucleotides agree with TRBD1. This CDR3 contains 14 residues. The germline CDR1 and CDR2 sequences are MGHRA and YSYEKL. The V segment lost 3 bases and the J segment 4 bases; nucleotides outside the gene matches: 3. The CDR3 sequence: CASSHGQGEYEQYF. The CDR3 nucleotides read TGCGCCAGCAGCCACGGACAGGGGGAATACGAGCAGTACTTC.

The chain employs TRBV6-1 and TRBJ2-7; D is possibly TRBD1 (6 bases). The CDR3 loop spans 15 amino acids. Trimming took 0 bases from V and 2 from J, leaving 11 bases between them. Germline V CDR1 and CDR2: MNHNS, SASEGT. The CDR3 DNA reads TGTGCCAGCAGTGAAGCCAGGACAGTCACCTACGAGCAGTACTTC. It encodes CASSEARTVTYEQYF.

With regard to this clone: This specimen includes other DNA sequences encoding the same CDR3. The genes are TRBV29-1 and TRBJ2-2, with no clear D. Trimming took off 4 bases at V and 2 bases at J, with 8 bases between the two ends. The CDR3 totals 13 residues. The germline CDR1 and CDR2 sequences are SQVTM and ANQGSEA. CDR3 loop: CSVVGINTGELFF. Here the CDR3 DNA reads TGCAGCGTTGTGGGGATCAACACCGGGGAGCTGTTTTTT.

The V and J genes are TRBV7-6 and TRBJ1-1; D may be TRBD1 (6 bases). CDR1 is SGHVS, CDR2 FNYEAQ, per germline. This CDR3 has 14 amino acids. V lost 4 bases and J lost 5, with 14 bases in between. CDR3 residues: CASSSEQGGTEAFF. CDR3 DNA sequence: TGTGCCAGCAGCTCAGAACAGGGTGGGACTGAAGCTTTCTTT.

This chain joins TRBV10-2 and TRBJ2-7; TRBD2 aligns across 12 bases. The CDR3 spans 15 residues. Per the germline V gene, CDR1 is WSHSY and CDR2 is SAAADI. Trimming took 3 bases from V and 4 from J; bases not matched to a gene: 4. The CDR3 coding sequence is TGCGCCAGCAGTGACCCGACTAGCGGGAGATACGAGCAGTACTTC. Its protein product is CASSDPTSGRYEQYF.

This CDR3 is CASSLYLEDEQYF. The CDR3 DNA is TGTGCCAGCAGTTTGTACCTTGAGGACGAGCAGTACTTC. This rearrangement joins TRBV27 to TRBJ2-7; no firm D call. The V end was cut by 3 bases, the J end by 5 bases, with 11 bases between. This CDR3 is built from 13 residues. The V gene's germline CDR1 is MNHEY and CDR2 SMNVEV (reference sequence).

This chain links TRBV7-3 with TRBJ1-1; D call uncertain. Trimming stripped 0 bases from V and 0 bases from J, with 8 bases between. CDR1 is SGHTA, CDR2 FQGTGA, per germline. The CDR3 covers 15 residues. The DNA for the CDR3 is TGTGCCAGCAGCTTAACGGCCGCCCTGAACACTGAAGCTTTCTTT. Translated, it gives CASSLTAALNTEAFF.

The chain links TRBV9 to TRBJ2-5; possible D gene TRBD1, 5 bases. The V end was cut by 2 bases, the J end by 4 bases, with 12 bases between. Germline V lookup: CDR1 SGDLS, CDR2 YYNGEE. CDR3 length: 14 amino acids. The DNA for the CDR3 is TGTGCCAGCAGCGTCGGGCAGGGTCGAGAGACCCAGTACTTC. Its translation is CASSVGQGRETQYF.

V gene TRBV19 combines with J gene TRBJ2-7; no firm D call. With 6 bases removed from V and 2 bases from J, the gap between germline ends came to 11 bases. Per germline, CDR1 LNHDA and CDR2 SQIVND (reference sequence). This CDR3 comprises 13 residues. The CDR3 nucleotides are TGTGCCAGTAGCCCCGGCGGAGCCTACGAGCAGTACTTC. It specifies CASSPGGAYEQYF. The entire variable domain, with the rest obtained from reference TRBV19 and TRBJ2-7, is as follows: DGGITQSPKYLFRKEGQNVTLSCEQNLNHDAMYWYRQDPGQGLRLIYYSQIVNDFQKGDIAEGYSVSREKKESFPLTVTSAQKNPTAFYLCASSPGGAYEQYFGPGTRLTVT.

This chain uses TRBV4-1 with TRBJ1-4; D gene ambiguous. CDR1 is MGHRA and CDR2 is YSYEKL in the germline V gene. The ends were cut back, 1 base at V and 8 bases at J, with 8 bases in the middle. The CDR3 has 13 amino acids. CDR3 region: CASSQGLGEKLFF. CDR3 nucleotides: TGCGCCAGCAGCCAAGGGTTGGGGGAAAAACTGTTTTTT.

This clone appeared once. CDR3 in amino acids: CASSLEGGRRDEQYF. CDR3 nucleotides: TGTGCCAGCAGCTTAGAGGGCGGGAGACGCGACGAGCAGTACTTC. The chain recombines TRBV13 with TRBJ2-7; 7 bases map to TRBD2. Germline V gene lookup returns CDR1 PRHDT and CDR2 FYEKMQ (reference sequence). The CDR3 runs to 15 residues. V lost 1 base and J lost 5; bases outside the gene matches: 8.

The V and J genes are TRBV10-3 and TRBJ2-7; the match to TRBD1 covers 11 bases. Germline V gene data show CDR1 as ENHRY and CDR2 as SYGVKD. Germline trimming cut 3 bases from V and 1 base from J; bases unmatched to any gene: 14. The CDR3 runs 19 residues. Written as DNA, the CDR3 is TGTGCCATCAGTGAAATGCCGGGACAGGGGGATAGCGTATCCTACGAGCAGTACTTC. It yields the protein CAISEMPGQGDSVSYEQYF.

The count of this clone is one. The chain joins TRBV5-4 to TRBJ2-2; TRBD2 agrees at 12 bases. The CDR3 contains 17 residues. J was trimmed by 1 base and V by 2 bases; bases with no gene match: 3. CDR1 and CDR2 (germline): SGHNT, YYREEE (reference sequence). The CDR3 spells CASSFASGRGNTGELFF. The DNA for the CDR3 is TGTGCCAGCAGCTTCGCTAGCGGGAGGGGGAACACCGGGGAGCTGTTTTTT. The complete variable domain, with remaining parts taken from reference TRBV5-4 and TRBJ2-2, reads ETGVTQSPTHLIKTRGQQVTLRCSSQSGHNTVSWYQQALGQGPQFIFQYYREEENGRGNFPPRFSGLQFPNYSSELNVNALELDDSALYLCASSFASGRGNTGELFFGEGSRLTVL.

This clone has only a few counts. Other DNA sequences in this sample translate to the same CDR3. The chain recombines TRBV27 with TRBJ2-7, with 8 bases identical to TRBD1. With V trimmed by 5 bases and J by 4 bases, 4 bases remained unmatched. The germline CDR1 and CDR2 sequences are MNHEY and SMNVEV (reference sequence). The length of the CDR3 is 13 residues. The DNA of the CDR3 is TGTGCCAGCAGTCAGGGGGCGACGTACGAGCAGTACTTC. This codes for CASSQGATYEQYF.

This clone was seen a single time. CDR3: CASSPTLGPTDTQYF. In DNA form, the CDR3 reads TGCGCCAGCAGCCCGACACTAGGGCCCACAGATACGCAGTATTTT. The rearrangement links TRBV4-1 to TRBJ2-3; D may be TRBD2 (5 bases). Trimming removed 4 bases at V and 2 bases at J, with 13 bases between. The CDR3 covers 15 residues. Germline V gives CDR1 MGHRA, CDR2 YSYEKL.